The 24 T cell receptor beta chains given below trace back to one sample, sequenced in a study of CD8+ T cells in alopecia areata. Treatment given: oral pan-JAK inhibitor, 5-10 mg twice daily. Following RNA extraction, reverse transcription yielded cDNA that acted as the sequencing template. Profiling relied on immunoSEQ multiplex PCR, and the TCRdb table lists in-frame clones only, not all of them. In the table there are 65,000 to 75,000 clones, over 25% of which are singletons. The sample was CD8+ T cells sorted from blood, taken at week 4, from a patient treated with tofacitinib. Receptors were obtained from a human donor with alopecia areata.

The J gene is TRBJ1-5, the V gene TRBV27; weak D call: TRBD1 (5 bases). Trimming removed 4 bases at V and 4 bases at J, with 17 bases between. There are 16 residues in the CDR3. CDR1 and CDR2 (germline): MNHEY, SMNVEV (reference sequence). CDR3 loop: CASSSRSGQLNQPQHF. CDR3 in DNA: TGTGCCAGCAGTTCCCGGTCCGGACAACTAAATCAGCCCCAGCATTTT.

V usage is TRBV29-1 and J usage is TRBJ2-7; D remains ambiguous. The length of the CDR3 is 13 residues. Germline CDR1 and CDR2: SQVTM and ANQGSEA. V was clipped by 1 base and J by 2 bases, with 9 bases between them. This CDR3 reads CSVEGEGPYEQYF. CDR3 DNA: TGCAGCGTTGAAGGGGAAGGGCCCTACGAGCAGTACTTC.

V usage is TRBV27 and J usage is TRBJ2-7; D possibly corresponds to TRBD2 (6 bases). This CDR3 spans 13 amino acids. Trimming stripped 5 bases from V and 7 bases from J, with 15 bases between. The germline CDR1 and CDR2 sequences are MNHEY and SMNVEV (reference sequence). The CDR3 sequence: CASSPGLGREQYF. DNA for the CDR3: TGTGCCAGCAGTCCCGGACTTGGGAGGGAGCAGTACTTC.

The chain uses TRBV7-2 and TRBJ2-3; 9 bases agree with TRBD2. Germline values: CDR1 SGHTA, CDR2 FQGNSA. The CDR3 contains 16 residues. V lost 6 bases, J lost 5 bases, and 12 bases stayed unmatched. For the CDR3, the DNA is TGTGCCAGCAGTTACAGACTAGCGGAACGGGTAGATACGCAGTATTTT. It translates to CASSYRLAERVDTQYF.

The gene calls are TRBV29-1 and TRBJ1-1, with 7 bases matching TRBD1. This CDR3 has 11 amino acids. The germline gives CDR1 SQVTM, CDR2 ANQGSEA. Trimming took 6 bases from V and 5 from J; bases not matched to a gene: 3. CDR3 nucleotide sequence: TGCAGCGTAATACAGGGGACTGAAGCTTTCTTT. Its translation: CSVIQGTEAFF.

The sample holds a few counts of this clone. For the CDR3, the DNA is TGTGCCAGCAGCTCGGGACTACACTCCTACGAGCAGTACTTC. Amino acids: CASSSGLHSYEQYF. The chain combines TRBV11-2 with TRBJ2-7, with 7 positions matching TRBD2. The germline V gene encodes CDR1 SGHAT and CDR2 FQNNGV. This CDR3 is built from 14 residues. V lost 4 bases to trimming and J lost 0 bases; unmatched junction nucleotides: 3.

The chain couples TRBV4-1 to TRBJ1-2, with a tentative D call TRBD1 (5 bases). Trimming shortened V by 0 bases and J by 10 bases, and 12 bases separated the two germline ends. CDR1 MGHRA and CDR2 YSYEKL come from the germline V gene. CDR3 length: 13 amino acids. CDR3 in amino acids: CASSQEGAGPYTF. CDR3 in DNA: TGCGCCAGCAGCCAAGAGGGAGCGGGGCCCTACACCTTC.

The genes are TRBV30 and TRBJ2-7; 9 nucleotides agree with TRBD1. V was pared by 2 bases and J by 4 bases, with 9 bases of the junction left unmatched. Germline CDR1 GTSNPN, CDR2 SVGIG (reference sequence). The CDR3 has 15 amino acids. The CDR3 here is CAWSWDREKSYEQYF. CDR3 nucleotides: TGTGCCTGGAGTTGGGACAGGGAGAAGAGTTACGAGCAGTACTTC.

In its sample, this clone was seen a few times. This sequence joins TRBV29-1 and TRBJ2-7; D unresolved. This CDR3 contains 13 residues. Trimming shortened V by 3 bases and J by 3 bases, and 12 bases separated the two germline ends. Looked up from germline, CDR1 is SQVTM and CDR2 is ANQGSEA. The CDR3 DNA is TGCAGCGTTGAGGGAACCAGAGACTACGAGCAGTACTTC. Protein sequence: CSVEGTRDYEQYF.

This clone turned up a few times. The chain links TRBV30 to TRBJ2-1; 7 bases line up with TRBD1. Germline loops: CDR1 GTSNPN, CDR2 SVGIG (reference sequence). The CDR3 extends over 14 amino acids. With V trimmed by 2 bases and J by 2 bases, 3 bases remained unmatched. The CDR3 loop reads CAWSPGTAYNEQFF. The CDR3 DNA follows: TGTGCCTGGAGTCCCGGGACAGCCTACAATGAGCAGTTCTTC.

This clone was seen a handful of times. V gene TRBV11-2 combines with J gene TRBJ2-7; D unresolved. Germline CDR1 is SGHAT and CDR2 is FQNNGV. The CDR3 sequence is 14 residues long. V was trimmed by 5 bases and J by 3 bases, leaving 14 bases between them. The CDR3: CASSARHGHYEQYF. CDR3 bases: TGTGCCAGCAGCGCGCGACACGGGCACTACGAGCAGTACTTC.

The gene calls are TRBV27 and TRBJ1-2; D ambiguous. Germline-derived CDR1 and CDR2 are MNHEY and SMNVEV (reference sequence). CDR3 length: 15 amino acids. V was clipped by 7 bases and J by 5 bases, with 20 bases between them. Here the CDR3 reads CASNIRRADTYGYTF. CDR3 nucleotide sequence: TGTGCCAGCAACATAAGGAGGGCCGATACGTATGGCTACACCTTC.

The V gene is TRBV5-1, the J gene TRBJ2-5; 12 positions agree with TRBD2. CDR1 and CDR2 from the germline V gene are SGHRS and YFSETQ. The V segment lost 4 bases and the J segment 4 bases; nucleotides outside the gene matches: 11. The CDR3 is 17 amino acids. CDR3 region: CASSAPTSGREGETQYF. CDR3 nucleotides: TGCGCCAGCAGCGCCCCGACTAGCGGGAGAGAGGGAGAGACCCAGTACTTC.

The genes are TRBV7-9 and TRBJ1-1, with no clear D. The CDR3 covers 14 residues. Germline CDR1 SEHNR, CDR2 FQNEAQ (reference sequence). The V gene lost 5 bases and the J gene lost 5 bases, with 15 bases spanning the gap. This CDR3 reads CASSPGSPRTEAFF. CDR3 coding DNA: TGTGCCAGCAGCCCGGGGTCCCCGAGGACTGAAGCTTTCTTT.

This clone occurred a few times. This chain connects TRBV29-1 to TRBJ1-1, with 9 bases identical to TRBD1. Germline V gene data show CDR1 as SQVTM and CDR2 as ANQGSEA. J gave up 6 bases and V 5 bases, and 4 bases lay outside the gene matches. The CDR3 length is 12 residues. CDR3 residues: CSVWDRAPEAFF. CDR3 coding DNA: TGCAGCGTTTGGGACAGGGCCCCTGAAGCTTTCTTT.

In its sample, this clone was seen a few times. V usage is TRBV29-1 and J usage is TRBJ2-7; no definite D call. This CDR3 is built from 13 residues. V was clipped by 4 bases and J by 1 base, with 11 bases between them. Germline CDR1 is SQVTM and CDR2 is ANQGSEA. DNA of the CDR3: TGCAGCGTTGCGGGTCCCGGTTCCTACGAGCAGTACTTC. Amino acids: CSVAGPGSYEQYF.

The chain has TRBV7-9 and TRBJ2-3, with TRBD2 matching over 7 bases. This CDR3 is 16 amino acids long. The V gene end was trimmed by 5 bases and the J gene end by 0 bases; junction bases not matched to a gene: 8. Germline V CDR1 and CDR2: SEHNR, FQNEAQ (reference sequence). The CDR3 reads CASSPQVSGSTDTQYF. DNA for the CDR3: TGTGCCAGCAGCCCCCAGGTTAGCGGGAGCACAGATACGCAGTATTTT.

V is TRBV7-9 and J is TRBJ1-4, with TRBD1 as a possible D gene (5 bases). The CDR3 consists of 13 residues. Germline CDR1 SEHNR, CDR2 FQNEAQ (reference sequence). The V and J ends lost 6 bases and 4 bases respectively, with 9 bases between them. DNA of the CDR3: TGTGCCAGCAGATGGGGCCGTAATGAAAAACTGTTTTTT. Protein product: CASRWGRNEKLFF.

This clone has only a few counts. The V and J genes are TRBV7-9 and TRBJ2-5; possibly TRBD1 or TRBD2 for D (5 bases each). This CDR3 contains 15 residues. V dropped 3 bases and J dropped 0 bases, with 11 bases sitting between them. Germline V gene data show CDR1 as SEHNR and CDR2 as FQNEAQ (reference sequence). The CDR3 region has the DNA TGTGCCAGCAGCTTTCAGGGACCCCACCAAGAGACCCAGTACTTC. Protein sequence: CASSFQGPHQETQYF.

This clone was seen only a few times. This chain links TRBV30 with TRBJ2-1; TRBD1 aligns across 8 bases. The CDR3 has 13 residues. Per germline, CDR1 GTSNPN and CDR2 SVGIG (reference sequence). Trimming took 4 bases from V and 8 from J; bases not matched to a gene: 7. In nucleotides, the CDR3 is TGTGCCTGGAACACAGGGGGTGGCGATGAGCAGTTCTTC. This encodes CAWNTGGGDEQFF.

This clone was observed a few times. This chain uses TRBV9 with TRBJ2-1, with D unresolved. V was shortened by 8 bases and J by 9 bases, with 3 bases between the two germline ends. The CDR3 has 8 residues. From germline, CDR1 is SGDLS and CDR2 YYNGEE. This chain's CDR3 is CASSEQFF. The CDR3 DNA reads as TGTGCCAGTAGTGAGCAGTTCTTC.

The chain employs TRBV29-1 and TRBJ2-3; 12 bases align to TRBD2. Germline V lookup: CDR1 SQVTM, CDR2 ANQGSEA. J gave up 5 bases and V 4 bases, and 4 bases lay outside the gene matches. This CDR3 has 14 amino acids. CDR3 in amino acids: CSVGLAGVLDTQYF. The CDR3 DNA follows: TGCAGCGTTGGACTAGCGGGAGTTCTAGATACGCAGTATTTT.

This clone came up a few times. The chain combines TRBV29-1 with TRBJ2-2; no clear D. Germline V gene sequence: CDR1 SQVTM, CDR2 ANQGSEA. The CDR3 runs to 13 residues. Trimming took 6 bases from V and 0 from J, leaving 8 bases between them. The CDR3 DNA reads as TGCAGCGTCGTGACACCGAACACCGGGGAGCTGTTTTTT. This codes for CSVVTPNTGELFF.

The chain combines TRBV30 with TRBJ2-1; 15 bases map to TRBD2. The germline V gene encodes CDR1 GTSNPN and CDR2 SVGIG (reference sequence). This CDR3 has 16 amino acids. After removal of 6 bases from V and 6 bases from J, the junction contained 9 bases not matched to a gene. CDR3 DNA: TGTGCCTGTAGGACTAGCGGGAGGGCCCTCGGCAATGAGCAGTTCTTC. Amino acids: CACRTSGRALGNEQFF.